This T cell receptor beta chain was sequenced in a study of T-cell reconstitution after alpha-beta-depleted transplantation in children. With 3 bases clipped from V and 5 bases from J, the junction kept 8 bases outside the gene matches. The CDR3 runs to 16 residues. CDR1 is SGHRS, CDR2 YFSETQ, per germline. This clonotype was found once. The CDR3 ends on some other residue instead of the conserved phenylalanine or tryptophan, so this is likely a read error. The authors prepared the TCRbeta library with unique molecular identifiers. TCRdb reanalysed the PCR reads using MiXCR and keeps one entry per CDR3 protein. The table shows about 610,000 distinct CDR3 sequences, with about 10% occurring only once.

Sequences were derived from PBMCs from the stem cell graft donor, sampled from the stem cell graft. The chain combines TRBV5-1 with TRBJ2-2; 9 nucleotides line up with TRBD2. This sequence originates from a human donor who donated a stem cell graft to a child with acute myeloid leukemia. Written as DNA, the CDR3 is TGCGCCAGCAGCTCCCCTAGCGGGATTAGTACCGGGGAGCTGTTTGTT. Amino acid sequence: CASSSPSGISTGELFV.